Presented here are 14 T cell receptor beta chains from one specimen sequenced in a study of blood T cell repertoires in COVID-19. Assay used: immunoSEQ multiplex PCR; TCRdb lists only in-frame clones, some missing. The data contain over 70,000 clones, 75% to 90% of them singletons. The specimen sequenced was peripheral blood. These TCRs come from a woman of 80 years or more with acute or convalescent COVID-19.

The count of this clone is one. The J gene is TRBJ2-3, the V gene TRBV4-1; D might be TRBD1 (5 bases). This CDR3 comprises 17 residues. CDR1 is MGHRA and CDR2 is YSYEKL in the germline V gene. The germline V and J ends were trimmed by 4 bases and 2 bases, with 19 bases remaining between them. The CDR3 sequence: CASSLMVRGQATDTQYF. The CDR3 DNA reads TGCGCCAGCAGCCTTATGGTACGAGGACAAGCCACAGATACGCAGTATTTT.

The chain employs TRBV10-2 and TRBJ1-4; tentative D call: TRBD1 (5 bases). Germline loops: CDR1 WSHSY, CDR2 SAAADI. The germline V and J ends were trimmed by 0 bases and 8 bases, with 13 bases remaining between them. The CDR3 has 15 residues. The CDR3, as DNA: TGCGCCAGCAGTGAGTCGAACAGGTTACGGGAAAAACTGTTTTTT. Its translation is CASSESNRLREKLFF.

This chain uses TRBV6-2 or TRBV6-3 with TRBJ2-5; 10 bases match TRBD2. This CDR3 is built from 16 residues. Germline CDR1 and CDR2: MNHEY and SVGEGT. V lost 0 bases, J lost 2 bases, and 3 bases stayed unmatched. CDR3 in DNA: TGTGCCAGCAGTTACTCGGCTAGCGGGAGTCAAGAGACCCAGTACTTC. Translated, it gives CASSYSASGSQETQYF.

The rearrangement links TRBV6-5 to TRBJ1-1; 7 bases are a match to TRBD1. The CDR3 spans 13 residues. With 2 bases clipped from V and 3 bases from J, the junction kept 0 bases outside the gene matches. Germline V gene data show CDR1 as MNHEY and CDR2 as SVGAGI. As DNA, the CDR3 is TGTGCCAGCAGTTACACAGGGGACACTGAAGCTTTCTTT. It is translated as CASSYTGDTEAFF.

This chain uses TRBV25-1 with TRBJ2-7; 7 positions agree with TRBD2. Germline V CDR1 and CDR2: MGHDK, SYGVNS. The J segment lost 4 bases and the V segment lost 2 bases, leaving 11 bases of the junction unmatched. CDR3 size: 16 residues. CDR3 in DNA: TGTGCCAGCAGTGAACAAAAGGCAGCGGGAAGGTACGAGCAGTACTTC. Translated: CASSEQKAAGRYEQYF.

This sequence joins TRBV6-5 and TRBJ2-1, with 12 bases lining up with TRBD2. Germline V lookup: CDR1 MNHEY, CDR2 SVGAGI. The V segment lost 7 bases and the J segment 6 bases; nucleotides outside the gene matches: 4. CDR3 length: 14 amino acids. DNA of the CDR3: TGTGCCAGCACCCCTAGCGGGAGGGGCAATGAGCAGTTCTTC. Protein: CASTPSGRGNEQFF.

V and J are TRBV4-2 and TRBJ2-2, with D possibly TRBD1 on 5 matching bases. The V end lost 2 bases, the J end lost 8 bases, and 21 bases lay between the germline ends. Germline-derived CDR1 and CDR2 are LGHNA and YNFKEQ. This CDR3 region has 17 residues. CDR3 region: CASSQSLVGPGGGELFF. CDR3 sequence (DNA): TGTGCCAGCAGCCAAAGTTTGGTGGGGCCCGGTGGAGGGGAGCTGTTTTTT.

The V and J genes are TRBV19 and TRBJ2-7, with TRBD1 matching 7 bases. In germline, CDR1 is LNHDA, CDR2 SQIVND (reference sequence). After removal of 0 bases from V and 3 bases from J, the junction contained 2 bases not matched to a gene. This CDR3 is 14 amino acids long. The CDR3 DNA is TGTGCCAGTAGTATAGAGGACAGGCTCTACGAGCAGTACTTC. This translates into CASSIEDRLYEQYF.

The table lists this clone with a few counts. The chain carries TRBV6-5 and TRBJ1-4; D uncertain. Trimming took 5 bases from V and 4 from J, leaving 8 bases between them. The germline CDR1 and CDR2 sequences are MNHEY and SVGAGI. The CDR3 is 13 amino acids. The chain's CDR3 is CASSTVYNEKLFF. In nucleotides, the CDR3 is TGTGCCAGCAGTACCGTCTATAATGAAAAACTGTTTTTT.

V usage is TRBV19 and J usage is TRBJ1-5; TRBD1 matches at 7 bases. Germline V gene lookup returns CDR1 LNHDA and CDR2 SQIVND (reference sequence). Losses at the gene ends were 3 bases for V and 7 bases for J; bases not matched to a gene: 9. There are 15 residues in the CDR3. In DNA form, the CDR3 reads TGTGCCAGTAGTATCGGGAGACAGGGTGGACAGCCCCAGCATTTT. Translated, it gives CASSIGRQGGQPQHF.

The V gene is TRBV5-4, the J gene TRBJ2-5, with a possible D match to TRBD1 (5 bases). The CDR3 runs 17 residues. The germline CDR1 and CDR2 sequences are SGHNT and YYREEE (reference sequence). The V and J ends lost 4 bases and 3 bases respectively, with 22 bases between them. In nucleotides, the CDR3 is TGTGCCAGCAGCCCGTTGTCAGGGATAGGGCCAAAAGAGACCCAGTACTTC. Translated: CASSPLSGIGPKETQYF.

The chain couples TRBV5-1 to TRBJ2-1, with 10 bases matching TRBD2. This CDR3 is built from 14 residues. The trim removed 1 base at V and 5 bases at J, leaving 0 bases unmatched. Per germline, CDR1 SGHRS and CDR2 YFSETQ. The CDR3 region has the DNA TGCGCCAGCAGCTTGACTAGCGGGAACAATGAGCAGTTCTTC. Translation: CASSLTSGNNEQFF.

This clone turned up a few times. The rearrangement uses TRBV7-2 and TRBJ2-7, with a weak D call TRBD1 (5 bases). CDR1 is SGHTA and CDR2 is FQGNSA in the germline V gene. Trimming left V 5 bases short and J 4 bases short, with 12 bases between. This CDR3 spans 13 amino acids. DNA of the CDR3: TGTGCCAGCAGCCAAAGACAGATATACGAGCAGTACTTC. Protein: CASSQRQIYEQYF. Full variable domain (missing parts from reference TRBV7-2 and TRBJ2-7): GAGVSQSPSNKVTEKGKDVELRCDPISGHTALYWYRQSLGQGLEFLIYFQGNSAPDKSGLPSDRFSAERTGGSVSTLTIQRTQQEDSAVYLCASSQRQIYEQYFGPGTRLTVT.

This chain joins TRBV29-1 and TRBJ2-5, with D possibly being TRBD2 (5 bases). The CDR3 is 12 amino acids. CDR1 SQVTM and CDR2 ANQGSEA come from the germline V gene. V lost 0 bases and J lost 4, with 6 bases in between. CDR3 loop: CSVEDGVETQYF. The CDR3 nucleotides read TGCAGCGTTGAAGACGGGGTAGAGACCCAGTACTTC.